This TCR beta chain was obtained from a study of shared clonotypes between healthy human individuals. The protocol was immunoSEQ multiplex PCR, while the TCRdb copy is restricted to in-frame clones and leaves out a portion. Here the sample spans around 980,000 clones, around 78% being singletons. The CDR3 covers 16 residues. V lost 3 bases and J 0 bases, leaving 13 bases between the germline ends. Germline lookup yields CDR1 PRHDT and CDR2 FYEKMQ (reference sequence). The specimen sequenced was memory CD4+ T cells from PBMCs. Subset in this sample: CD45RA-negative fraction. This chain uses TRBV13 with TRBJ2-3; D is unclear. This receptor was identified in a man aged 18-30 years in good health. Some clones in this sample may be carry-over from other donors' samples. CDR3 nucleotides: TGTGCCAGCAGCTTTTCGAAGCCCGCTAGCACAGATACGCAGTATTTT. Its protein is CASSFSKPASTDTQYF.